The text below deals with one TCR beta chain. Its antigen is currently unknown. The data belong to a study of T cells after yellow fever vaccination. Whole-study context: Fractions of limited cellularity were prepared by means of SMART-Seq v4 Ultra Low Input.

Findings and limits, study-wide: From the bulk population, abundant clonotypes could contaminate and appear within FACS-sorted repertoires. The booster response re-showed most primary clones: 95% to 96% CD4, approximately 90% CD8. Weaker, the secondary response peaked sooner, at day 5 versus 15.

TCRdb reanalysed the 5' RACE reads using MiXCR and keeps one entry per CDR3 protein. This sample has a few hundred thousand distinct CDR3 sequences, with about 17% found just once. CDR3 length: 13 amino acids. The trim removed 3 bases at V and 6 bases at J, leaving 3 bases unmatched. The germline V gene encodes CDR1 MNHEY and CDR2 SVGAGI. Sequences were derived from PBMCs, sampled about 5 days after the first yellow fever vaccination. The origin of this receptor is a man aged 18 to 29 who received the YFV17D yellow fever vaccine. The chain employs TRBV6-5 and TRBJ2-5, with TRBD2 matching over 8 bases. As DNA, the CDR3 is TGTGCCAGCAGTTATTCGGGGGGGAAGACCCAGTACTTC. Translating gives CASSYSGGKTQYF.